The 10 T cell receptor beta chains below were found in one sample sequenced in a study of cytomegalovirus exposure and HLA in healthy donors. Vbeta (60) and Jbeta (13) primers were used in the PCR. The method was immunoSEQ multiplex PCR; TCRdb's version includes in-frame clones alone and lacks a portion of them. In the table there are about 120,000 clones, approximately 8.6% of which are singletons. The sequenced sample was PBMCs. These TCRs come from a woman aged 40 to 49 in good health and CMV-seropositive.

This clone was detected only a few times. V gene TRBV2 combines with J gene TRBJ2-7; TRBD1 is a possible D gene (6 bases). CDR3 length: 15 amino acids. The germline V and J ends were trimmed by 6 bases and 1 base, with 16 bases remaining between them. Germline V gene sequence: CDR1 SNHLY, CDR2 FYNNEI. In DNA, the CDR3 is TGTGCCAGCAGAACTGGACAGTCTCCTTCCTACGAGCAGTACTTC. This codes for CASRTGQSPSYEQYF.

The V call is TRBV10-3, the J call TRBJ1-2; possible D gene TRBD1, 5 bases. The CDR3 totals 16 residues. V was cut by 8 bases and J by 1 base, with 20 bases left in between. Germline-derived CDR1 and CDR2 are ENHRY and SYGVKD. CDR3 in DNA: TGTGCCATCCATGACAGCGCTCGTGGAAATAACTATGGCTACACCTTC. It encodes CAIHDSARGNNYGYTF.

The chain couples TRBV9 to TRBJ2-2; D may be TRBD1 (5 bases). Trimming removed 0 bases from V and 6 bases from J, with 6 bases in between. The CDR3 totals 13 residues. Germline V CDR1 and CDR2: SGDLS, YYNGEE. In nucleotides, the CDR3 is TGTGCCAGCAGCGTAGTAGGGGCCGGGGAGCTGTTTTTT. This codes for CASSVVGAGELFF.

In nucleotides, the CDR3 is TGTGCCAGTAAGGACAGGGCTTCGTACGAGCAGTACTTC. Amino acid sequence: CASKDRASYEQYF. The chain couples TRBV19 to TRBJ2-7; TRBD1 aligns across 8 bases. Germline V gene sequence: CDR1 LNHDA, CDR2 SQIVND (reference sequence). The trim removed 7 bases at V and 4 bases at J, leaving 6 bases unmatched. CDR3 length equals 13 residues.

This clone was recorded at least ten times. The V and J genes are TRBV4-1 and TRBJ1-1; no clear D. The CDR3 runs 14 residues. V was clipped by 4 bases and J by 6 bases, with 15 bases between them. The V gene's germline CDR1 is MGHRA and CDR2 YSYEKL. The CDR3 nucleotides read TGCGCCAGCAGCCCCCTATTGAAAGGAGCTGAAGCTTTCTTT. This gives the protein CASSPLLKGAEAFF.

This clone was observed a few times. This sequence joins TRBV5-1 and TRBJ1-1; D might be TRBD1 (5 bases). There are 14 residues in the CDR3. The germline gives CDR1 SGHRS, CDR2 YFSETQ. V dropped 0 bases and J dropped 7 bases, with 13 bases sitting between them. CDR3 protein: CASSLAGGSVEAFF. The CDR3 region has the DNA TGCGCCAGCAGCTTGGCCGGGGGGTCCGTTGAAGCTTTCTTT.

The V call is TRBV5-1, the J call TRBJ1-2; 9 bases map to TRBD1. Germline CDR1 is SGHRS and CDR2 is YFSETQ. This CDR3 contains 14 residues. V was pared by 2 bases and J by 10 bases, with 9 bases of the junction left unmatched. CDR3 amino acids: CASSFLGQGDDYTF. The CDR3 DNA follows: TGCGCCAGCAGCTTTCTGGGACAGGGAGATGACTACACCTTC.

This clone has just a few counts. This chain joins TRBV5-1 and TRBJ2-1; D gene unclear. The CDR3 loop spans 15 amino acids. Deletions cut 1 base from V and 5 bases from J, with 13 bases between. CDR1 and CDR2 from the germline V gene are SGHRS and YFSETQ. The CDR3 reads CASSLLPRINNEQFF. CDR3 bases: TGCGCCAGCAGCTTGCTCCCCAGGATAAACAATGAGCAGTTCTTC.

Worth noting for this clone: This sample also contains other DNA sequences that code for the same CDR3. The chain is built from TRBV6-6 and TRBJ2-1; tentative D call: TRBD1 (5 bases). Trimming left V 4 bases short and J 5 bases short, with 6 bases between. The germline V gene encodes CDR1 MNHNY and CDR2 SVGAGI (reference sequence). CDR3 size: 12 residues. The CDR3 DNA reads TGTGCCAGCAGTTCCAGGGACAATGAGCAGTTCTTC. Translated, it gives CASSSRDNEQFF.

This clone showed up just a few times. The V and J genes are TRBV18 and TRBJ1-2; 10 positions match TRBD1. Per the germline V gene, CDR1 is KGHSH and CDR2 is LQKENI. Losses at the gene ends were 3 bases for V and 5 bases for J; bases not matched to a gene: 6. The CDR3 is 15 residues long. Here the CDR3 reads CASSPSGTGEYGYTF. CDR3 sequence (DNA): TGTGCCAGCTCACCCTCTGGGACAGGGGAGTATGGCTACACCTTC.